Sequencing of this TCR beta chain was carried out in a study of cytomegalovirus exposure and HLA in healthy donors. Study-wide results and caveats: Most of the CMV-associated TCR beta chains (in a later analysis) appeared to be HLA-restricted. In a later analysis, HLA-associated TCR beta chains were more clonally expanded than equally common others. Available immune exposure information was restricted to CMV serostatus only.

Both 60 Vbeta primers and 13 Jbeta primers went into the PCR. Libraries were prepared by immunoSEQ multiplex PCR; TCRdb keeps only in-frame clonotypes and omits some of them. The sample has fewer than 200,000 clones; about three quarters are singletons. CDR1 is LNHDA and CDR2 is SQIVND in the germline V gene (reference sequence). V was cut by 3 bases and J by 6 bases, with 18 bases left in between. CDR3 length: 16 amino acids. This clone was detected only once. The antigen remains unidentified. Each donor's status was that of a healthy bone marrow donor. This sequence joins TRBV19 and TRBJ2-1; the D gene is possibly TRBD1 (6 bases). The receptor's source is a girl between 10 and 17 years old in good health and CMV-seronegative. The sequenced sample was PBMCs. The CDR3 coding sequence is TGTGCCAGTAGTATCCGATCAGGGGTGTCCGGCAATGAGCAGTTCTTC. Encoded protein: CASSIRSGVSGNEQFF. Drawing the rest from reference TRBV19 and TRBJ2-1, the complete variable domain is DGGITQSPKYLFRKEGQNVTLSCEQNLNHDAMYWYRQDPGQGLRLIYYSQIVNDFQKGDIAEGYSVSREKKESFPLTVTSAQKNPTAFYLCASSIRSGVSGNEQFFGPGTRLTVL.